This T cell receptor (beta chain) derives from a study of blood T cell repertoires in COVID-19 (dated by TCRdb to 2019 to 2021). General notes on the study: Samples from collaborators originated in the United States, Italy and Spain and spanned both the acute and convalescent phases of COVID-19. The repertoires were made available in a free public database intended to serve as a resource for research on the immune response to SARS-CoV-2. The material from the prospective study consisted of cDNA or gDNA derived from T cells, B-cell-depleted T cells, or PBMCs. The samples were drawn from the first 160 participants of the ongoing ImmuneRACE study and from 1,254 subjects provided by 6 global collaborators. The dataset comprised deeply sampled blood TCRbeta repertoires from subjects exposed to, actively infected with, or recovered from COVID-19. The sample metadata nearly always contained a de-identified subject ID, COVID-19 status, age in years and sex. HLA class I and class II types, where available, came from metadata supplied by the sample provider rather than from assay-based typing. Overall study results and their limits: The amount of clinical and demographic metadata varied by source and participant and was provided uncurated.

Looking up the germline V gene yields CDR1 SGHVS and CDR2 FQNEAQ. The V end loses 6 bases and the J end loses 3 bases, and a stretch of 18 bases separates them. CDR3 length: 15 amino acids, cysteine to phenylalanine. The only DNA kept is the CDR3, 45 bases in frame from the first base. As for this clone: Its specific antigen is unknown. No qualities accompany the bases; no much larger clone lies one base away.

The immunoSEQ Assay, a bias-controlled multiplex PCR, was used to amplify TCRbeta CDR3 regions from genomic DNA. The paper's data handling went like this. Within the assay, amplification of reference gene primers was used to estimate how many nucleated cells each sample contained. Sequence reads were collapsed and filtered to measure the absolute abundance of every unique TCRbeta CDR3 rearrangement. For each sample, productive Simpson clonality was calculated as the square root of Simpson's diversity index across productive rearrangements. TCRdb re-hosts the immuneACCESS table, in-frame sequences only. Its copies lack some clones; in the studies checked, an unresolved V gene accounts for under half of them, and the cause for the rest is not known. The V and J calls and the clone size are those of that table, but D and trimming were determined from the DNA. A total of 300,000 to 400,000 clones appear in this sample, about 86% of them only once. The ten largest clones add up to around 4.2% of the sample.

Participants in the prospective study were enrolled through a virtual design, were aged 18 to 89 years, and lived in roughly 24 United States geographic areas. In the prospective study, participants were assigned to cohorts based on the clinical history participants reported in a screening survey and a study questionnaire. In the prospective study, whole blood, serum and a nasopharyngeal or oropharyngeal swab were collected from each participant by mobile phlebotomists. Prospective study participants could optionally give additional blood draws and questionnaires over an approximately two-month period. Before DNA extraction, blood samples from the prospective study were shipped at room temperature or frozen.

The chain joins TRBV7-8 to TRBJ2-7; 7 matching bases give a weak D call of TRBD2. The sequenced material came from PBMCs or T cells enriched from blood (not recorded which). The clonotype was recovered from a middle-aged woman with acute COVID-19. The bases read TGTGCCAGCAGGCTAGGGGGGGCCGGCTACTACGAGCAGTACTTC. It specifies CASRLGGAGYYEQYF.